The next 21 T cell receptor beta chains were all read from a single sample in a study of shared clonotypes between healthy human individuals. Repertoires were generated with immunoSEQ multiplex PCR, while TCRdb's copy carries only in-frame clones and drops some. The sample carries approximately 2.1 million clones, approximately 95% recorded once. The sample taken for sequencing was naive CD4+ T cells from PBMCs. Specified subset: CD45RA+ positively selected. The receptors were sampled from a man younger than 30 in good health. Some clones in this sample may be carry-over from other donors' samples.

DNA for the CDR3: TGTGCCAGCAGGGACAGGGTACCTTTGGGACTAGCGGGAGGTTCCGTAAACTACGAGCAGTACTTC. Residues: CASRDRVPLGLAGGSVNYEQYF. This chain uses TRBV6-4 with TRBJ2-7; 15 bases line up with TRBD2. The CDR3 runs to 22 residues. Trimming cost V 6 bases and J 3 bases; bases outside gene matches: 24. CDR1 and CDR2 (germline): MRHNA, SNTAGT.

The chain links TRBV19 to TRBJ2-1; D is uncertain. Between the trimmed V and J ends, which lost 3 bases and 6 bases, there was a span of 12 bases. The CDR3 contains 14 residues. Germline lookup yields CDR1 LNHDA and CDR2 SQIVND (reference sequence). The CDR3 loop reads CASSMGFSINEQFF. CDR3 coding DNA: TGTGCCAGTAGTATGGGGTTCTCAATCAATGAGCAGTTCTTC.

The V gene is TRBV5-6, the J gene TRBJ1-2, with D uncertain. The CDR3 covers 15 residues. Germline-derived CDR1 and CDR2 are SGHDT and YYEEEE. Trimming left V 0 bases short and J 4 bases short, with 13 bases between. Written as DNA, the CDR3 is TGTGCCAGCAGCTTGGCCCCCACGGACGTCTATGGCTACACCTTC. Amino acid sequence: CASSLAPTDVYGYTF.

This clone was seen only once. The chain combines TRBV11-2 with TRBJ2-5, with unresolved D. TRBJ2-7 explains the end of the DNA better; the J call may be wrong. Germline-derived CDR1 and CDR2 are SGHAT and FQNNGV. The CDR3 is made up of 14 amino acids. The CDR3 DNA follows: TGTGCCAGCAGCTTTAGGGTTGACTCCTACGAGCAGTACTTC. Translated, it gives CASSFRVDSYEQYF.

The rearrangement uses TRBV2 and TRBJ2-3; 10 nucleotides agree with TRBD2. The CDR3 has 16 residues. With V trimmed by 2 bases and J by 3 bases, 5 bases remained unmatched. Germline V lookup: CDR1 SNHLY, CDR2 FYNNEI. The chain's CDR3 is CASSELAGGGTDTQYF. DNA for the CDR3: TGTGCCAGCAGTGAATTAGCGGGAGGAGGTACAGATACGCAGTATTTT.

This clone was recorded only once. The chain employs TRBV30 and TRBJ1-2; TRBD1 aligns across 8 bases. Germline V gene lookup returns CDR1 GTSNPN and CDR2 SVGIG (reference sequence). The CDR3 sequence is 13 residues long. V trimming: 2 bases; J trimming: 8 bases; junction bases outside the gene matches: 7. The CDR3 region has the DNA TGTGCCTGGAGTAAGGACAGGGCTCGGGGCTACACCTTC. It encodes CAWSKDRARGYTF.

The rearrangement uses TRBV2 and TRBJ2-4; 7 bases match TRBD2. The CDR3 length is 15 residues. J was trimmed by 0 bases and V by 8 bases; bases with no gene match: 7. Per the germline V gene, CDR1 is SNHLY and CDR2 is FYNNEI. The CDR3 DNA sequence: TGTGCCAGCTCTGGACTAGTACTAGCCAAAAACATTCAGTACTTC. Translated, it gives CASSGLVLAKNIQYF.

V usage is TRBV28 and J usage is TRBJ1-4; D may be TRBD1 (6 bases). The CDR3 has 16 residues. From germline, CDR1 is MDHEN and CDR2 SYDVKM. V shed 6 bases and J shed 8 bases, with 22 bases lying between them. The CDR3 protein is CASSVSQTGGREKLFF. The CDR3 DNA sequence: TGTGCCAGCAGCGTCTCACAGACGGGGGGGCGAGAAAAACTGTTTTTT.

The chain has TRBV7-6 and TRBJ1-6, with 7 bases fitting TRBD1. The CDR3 sequence is 18 residues long. Germline V CDR1 and CDR2: SGHVS, FNYEAQ. Trimming at V came to 0 bases and at J to 9 bases, leaving 14 bases not matched to a gene. The DNA of the CDR3 is TGTGCCAGCAGCTTAGCCCGACAGGGACTGGGGCGCACTTCACCCCTCCACTTT. Its protein is CASSLARQGLGRTSPLHF. The full variable domain, rest sourced from reference TRBV7-6 and TRBJ1-6, is GAGVSQSPRYKVTKRGQDVALRCDPISGHVSLYWYRQALGQGPEFLTYFNYEAQQDKSGLPNDRFSAERPEGSISTLTIQRTEQRDSAMYRCASSLARQGLGRTSPLHFGNGTRLTVT.

The CDR3 DNA reads TGTGCCAGCTCACCACCAAGGGGGCTAGCGCCGCAGTACTTC. This encodes CASSPPRGLAPQYF. The genes are TRBV18 and TRBJ2-7, with D possibly matching TRBD1 (7 bases). CDR1 and CDR2 (germline): KGHSH, LQKENI. The CDR3 runs to 14 residues. V was shortened by 0 bases and J by 9 bases, with 15 bases between the two germline ends.

This sequence joins TRBV21-1 and TRBJ2-7; the table assigns TRBD2, which was not confirmed against the DNA. TRBV21-1 is described as a pseudogene. The CDR3 runs 17 residues. CDR3 in DNA: TGTGCCAGCAGCAAACGACGGACTAGCGGGAAATCCCACGAGCAGTACTTC. The encoded protein is CASSKRRTSGKSHEQYF.

The V and J genes are TRBV4-1 and TRBJ2-3, with 10 bases that match TRBD2. Germline V lookup: CDR1 MGHRA, CDR2 YSYEKL. The CDR3 spans 18 residues. Trimming cost V 0 bases and J 2 bases; bases outside gene matches: 8. As DNA, the CDR3 is TGCGCCAGCAGCCAAGATCCCCCCCTAGCGGGAGTCACAGATACGCAGTATTTT. Protein product: CASSQDPPLAGVTDTQYF.

For this clone: Other DNA sequences in the same sample also yield this CDR3. V and J are TRBV18 and TRBJ2-7, with TRBD1 matching 7 bases. The CDR3 spans 14 residues. The ends lost 2 bases at V and 2 bases at J; junction bases unmatched: 3. Germline CDR1 is KGHSH and CDR2 is LQKENI. As DNA, the CDR3 is TGTGCCAGCTCACCAAGGACAGGCCCCTACGAGCAGTACTTC. Its protein is CASSPRTGPYEQYF. The full variable domain, its missing parts supplied by reference TRBV18 and TRBJ2-7, is NAGVMQNPRHLVRRRGQEARLRCSPMKGHSHVYWYRQLPEEGLKFMVYLQKENIIDESGMPKERFSAEFPKEGPSILRIQQVVRGDSAAYFCASSPRTGPYEQYFGPGTRLTVT.

The count of this clone is one. The chain recombines TRBV6-6 with TRBJ2-1, with D possibly TRBD2 on 6 matching bases. Germline assignment: CDR1 MNHNY and CDR2 SVGAGI (reference sequence). This CDR3 region has 11 residues. V was trimmed by 10 bases and J by 9 bases, leaving 13 bases between them. Here the CDR3 DNA reads TGTGCCACCGGGGGAGGTAGTGAGCAGTTCTTC. Its protein is CATGGGSEQFF.

The genes are TRBV7-9 and TRBJ2-7, with TRBD2 matching 7 bases. Germline CDR1 SEHNR, CDR2 FQNEAQ (reference sequence). V trimming: 4 bases; J trimming: 6 bases; junction bases outside the gene matches: 6. The CDR3 runs 13 residues. This CDR3 reads CASSYRGGSEQYF. DNA of the CDR3: TGTGCCAGCAGCTATCGCGGCGGGAGCGAGCAGTACTTC.

V and J are TRBV5-1 and TRBJ2-3; possible D gene TRBD1, 5 bases. The germline gives CDR1 SGHRS, CDR2 YFSETQ. The V gene lost 4 bases and the J gene lost 4 bases, with 19 bases spanning the gap. The CDR3 has 16 residues. CDR3 coding DNA: TGCGCCAGCAGCCCGGCGGCAGGGATAAGGGCAGATACGCAGTATTTT. Translation: CASSPAAGIRADTQYF.

The chain links TRBV9 to TRBJ2-3, with 11 bases matching TRBD2. Germline-derived CDR1 and CDR2 are SGDLS and YYNGEE. V dropped 2 bases and J dropped 1; count of bases not matched to a gene: 3. The CDR3 runs 16 residues. CDR3: CASSVMGLAGTDTQYF. The DNA of the CDR3 is TGTGCCAGCAGCGTGATGGGACTAGCGGGCACAGATACGCAGTATTTT.

The chain joins TRBV4-1 to TRBJ2-3, with a possible D match to TRBD1 (5 bases). The CDR3 sequence is 15 residues long. CDR1 and CDR2 from the germline V gene are MGHRA and YSYEKL. The V end lost 4 bases, the J end lost 0 bases, and 11 bases lay between the germline ends. The CDR3 DNA sequence: TGCGCCAGCAGCCGCCGGACAAGAAGCACAGATACGCAGTATTTT. It encodes CASSRRTRSTDTQYF.

The count of this clone is one. The genes are TRBV5-1 and TRBJ2-3; no firm D call. The V end lost 0 bases, the J end lost 4 bases, and 12 bases lay between the germline ends. Germline CDR1 SGHRS, CDR2 YFSETQ. The CDR3 covers 15 residues. CDR3 DNA sequence: TGCGCCAGCAGCTTGGTGGCCTCGGCCCCAGATACGCAGTATTTT. It translates to CASSLVASAPDTQYF.

V gene TRBV6-1 combines with J gene TRBJ2-7; TRBD2 agrees at 8 bases. CDR1 is MNHNS, CDR2 SASEGT, per germline. The V gene end was trimmed by 6 bases and the J gene end by 0 bases; junction bases not matched to a gene: 1. The CDR3 is 13 amino acids. The CDR3 DNA follows: TGTGCCAGCAGCCGGGAGGGCTCCTACGAGCAGTACTTC. This translates into CASSREGSYEQYF.

Comment on this clone: This same CDR3 is encoded by further DNA sequences in the sample. This chain connects TRBV28 to TRBJ2-7, with 7 bases matching TRBD1. CDR3 length: 15 amino acids. After removal of 2 bases from V and 1 base from J, the junction contained 5 bases not matched to a gene. CDR1 MDHEN and CDR2 SYDVKM come from the germline V gene. CDR3 sequence (DNA): TGTGCCAGCAGTTTAGGGACAGTGTCATCCTACGAGCAGTACTTC. Translated: CASSLGTVSSYEQYF.